These 2 T cell receptor beta chains originate from one sample sequenced in a study of tumor-infiltrating lymphocytes in primary liver carcinoma. Starting material of 500 to 600 ng total RNA yielded TCR beta cDNA via a constant-region primer. Three nested multiplex PCR rounds of slightly modified ARM-PCR generated TCR beta libraries. Forward primers for TRBV1-TRBV30 and a C-beta reverse primer served the first two PCR rounds, at 10 cycles each. TCRdb reprocessed the multiplex PCR reads with MiXCR, giving one entry per CDR3 protein. The data show 300,000 to 400,000 distinct CDR3 sequences, 65% seen once. It was unsorted whole blood that yielded blood RNA, and germline DNA was also extracted. The sample comprised peripheral blood. The receptors come from a man in his forties with primary liver carcinoma and hepatitis B virus infection.

This chain links TRBV28 with TRBJ1-5; no clear D. Trimming left V 5 bases short and J 0 bases short, with 14 bases between. The CDR3 is 16 amino acids. Germline CDR1 MDHEN, CDR2 SYDVKM. This chain's CDR3 is CASSPPGLVSNQPQHF. In DNA form, the CDR3 reads TGTGCCAGCAGTCCCCCCGGCCTAGTTAGCAATCAGCCCCAGCATTTT.

To note about this clonotype: One junction end does not reproduce the germline sequence, and a read error may be involved. The chain employs TRBV10-3 and TRBJ2-5; TRBD1 aligns across 9 bases. The CDR3 is 14 residues long. The V gene's germline CDR1 is ENHRY and CDR2 SYGVKD. For the CDR3, the DNA is TGTGCCATCAGTAGACAGGGGGGACGAGAGACCCGGTACTTC. Amino acids: CAISRQGGRETRYF.